This is a list of T cell receptor beta chains from one sample in a study of T cells after yellow fever vaccination. TCRdb reprocessed the 5' RACE reads with MiXCR, giving one entry per CDR3 protein. The sample yields approximately 300,000 distinct CDR3 sequences, 6.5% to 8.5% seen once. The starting material was PBMCs, obtained more than 40 days after the first yellow fever vaccination. These receptors originate from a man aged 18 to 30 who received the YFV17D yellow fever vaccine. Each CDR3 is given with its conserved first and last residue. A D gene is named only where the DNA matches it firmly. The size entry is marked missing in some rows and otherwise reads once, few, many or a size class.

d_gene	v_gene	abundance	j_gene	CDR3aa	CDR3nt
.	TRBV5-1	.	TRBJ2-3	CASSLERVEGDTQYF	TGCGCCAGCAGCTTGGAAAGGGTCGAGGGAGATACGCAGTATTTT
.	TRBV29-1	many	TRBJ2-5	CSVEVLGDNEETQYF	TGCAGCGTTGAAGTTTTGGGCGACAATGAAGAGACCCAGTACTTC
.	TRBV27	many	TRBJ2-3	CASKPGMPSDTQYF	TGTGCCAGCAAACCCGGTATGCCGTCGGATACGCAGTATTTT
.	TRBV5-1	few	TRBJ1-2	CASSLDPPAGGYTF	TGCGCCAGCAGCTTAGACCCGCCCGCGGGGGGCTACACCTTC
.	TRBV5-4	.	TRBJ1-2	CASSWGRAGEGYTF	TGTGCCAGCAGTTGGGGGAGGGCAGGCGAAGGCTACACCTTC
TRBD2	TRBV6-2/TRBV6-3	.	TRBJ2-1	CASSGLAGANNEQFF	TGTGCCAGCAGTGGCCTAGCGGGGGCTAACAATGAGCAGTTCTTC
.	TRBV3-1	.	TRBJ2-7	CASSQVYAPYEQYF	TGTGCCAGCAGCCAAGTTTACGCTCCCTACGAGCAGTACTTC
TRBD2	TRBV5-1	many	TRBJ2-3	CASDASGSSTDTQYF	TGCGCCAGTGATGCTAGCGGGTCTAGCACAGATACGCAGTATTTT
.	TRBV5-1	few	TRBJ1-2	CASSLEGPLNGYTF	TGCGCCAGCAGCTTGGAGGGGCCCTTGAATGGCTACACCTTC
.	TRBV5-1	many	TRBJ2-3	CASSPWTGSDTQYF	TGCGCCAGCAGCCCCTGGACGGGCTCGGATACGCAGTATTTT
.	TRBV10-3	many	TRBJ1-6	CAAGALNSPLHF	TGTGCCGCGGGGGCCCTAAATTCACCCCTCCACTTT
.	TRBV10-3	.	TRBJ1-1	CAISEEGAEAFF	TGTGCCATCAGTGAGGAGGGGGCTGAAGCTTTCTTT
TRBD2	TRBV15	many	TRBJ2-1	CATSRGDTSGANEQFF	TGTGCCACCAGCAGAGGGGACACTAGCGGGGCCAATGAGCAGTTCTTC
.	TRBV19	.	TRBJ1-5	CASSTRVGYSNQPQHF	TGTGCCAGTAGTACCCGCGTCGGTTATAGCAATCAGCCCCAGCATTTT
.	TRBV27	few	TRBJ1-5	CASSLGSFSNQPQHF	TGTGCCAGCAGTTTAGGATCGTTTAGCAATCAGCCCCAGCATTTT
.	TRBV7-2	many	TRBJ2-1	CASSFARPEQFF	TGTGCCAGCAGCTTCGCGCGCCCCGAGCAGTTCTTC
.	TRBV6-6	few	TRBJ2-7	CASRGQFSEQYF	TGTGCCAGCAGAGGACAGTTCTCGGAGCAGTACTTC
TRBD2	TRBV5-1	.	TRBJ2-3	CASSPWGLAGDADTQYF	TGCGCCAGCAGCCCCTGGGGACTAGCGGGGGACGCAGATACGCAGTATTTT
.	TRBV19	few	TRBJ2-2	CASSINRGGELFF	TGTGCCAGTAGTATAAATAGGGGCGGGGAGCTGTTTTTT
.	TRBV24-1	.	TRBJ2-3	CATSDRAGPTDTQYF	TGTGCCACCAGTGATCGCGCGGGTCCCACAGATACGCAGTATTTT
.	TRBV20-1	few	TRBJ1-5	CSAPQGQGGNQPQHF	TGCAGTGCCCCTCAAGGTCAGGGAGGGAATCAGCCCCAGCATTTT
.	TRBV6-1	.	TRBJ1-1	CASLQGPHTEAFF	TGTGCCAGCCTCCAGGGGCCTCACACTGAAGCTTTCTTT
.	TRBV7-2	once	TRBJ2-7	CASSLQGSKGYEQYF	TGTGCCAGCAGCCTACAGGGATCGAAAGGGTACGAGCAGTACTTC
.	TRBV20-1	few	TRBJ2-2	CSARMDGRDTGELFF	TGCAGTGCTAGAATGGACGGTAGGGACACCGGGGAGCTGTTTTTT
.	TRBV28	.	TRBJ2-1	CASSLGKGAYNEQFF	TGTGCCAGCAGTTTAGGAAAGGGAGCCTACAATGAGCAGTTCTTC
TRBD1	TRBV10-3	.	TRBJ2-3	CAISDGTVGADTQYF	TGTGCCATCAGTGACGGGACAGTAGGGGCAGATACGCAGTATTTT
.	TRBV12-3/TRBV12-4	few	TRBJ2-5	CASSLYDRGETQYF	TGTGCCAGCAGTTTATACGACAGAGGGGAGACCCAGTACTTC
.	TRBV20-1	once	TRBJ2-1	CSARLAYEQFF	TGCAGTGCTAGACTAGCTTATGAGCAGTTCTTC
TRBD1	TRBV3-1	few	TRBJ1-3	CASSRQTGVPGNTIYF	TGTGCCAGCAGCCGCCAGACAGGGGTCCCAGGAAACACCATATATTTT
.	TRBV12-3/TRBV12-4	many	TRBJ2-1	CASSFWGGNEQFF	TGTGCCAGCAGTTTTTGGGGTGGCAATGAGCAGTTCTTC
.	TRBV20-1	many	TRBJ2-1	CSARGPDSTSLDEQFF	TGCAGTGCTAGAGGCCCGGACTCTACGTCACTGGATGAGCAGTTCTTC
.	TRBV29-1	few	TRBJ2-3	CSDPQGISTDTQYF	TGCAGCGATCCACAGGGAATTAGCACAGATACGCAGTATTTT
.	TRBV7-2	.	TRBJ1-4	CASSPDSRNEKLFF	TGTGCCAGCAGCCCTGACAGCAGGAACGAAAAACTGTTTTTT
TRBD1	TRBV7-3	.	TRBJ2-4	CASSPGQGNIQYF	TGTGCCAGCAGCCCTGGACAGGGGAACATTCAGTACTTC
.	TRBV4-2	few	TRBJ2-3	CASSPQGGSDTQYF	TGTGCCAGCAGCCCCCAGGGGGGTTCAGATACGCAGTATTTT
.	TRBV7-3	.	TRBJ2-6	CASSDPTVPGANVLTF	TGTGCCAGCAGCGACCCCACGGTTCCTGGGGCCAACGTCCTGACTTTC
.	TRBV27	.	TRBJ2-7	CASSFSEGFYEQYF	TGTGCCAGCAGTTTCTCTGAGGGGTTCTACGAGCAGTACTTC
.	TRBV9	.	TRBJ2-1	CASSPDPRGEQFF	TGTGCCAGCAGCCCTGACCCCCGAGGGGAGCAGTTCTTC
TRBD2	TRBV5-8	few	TRBJ2-1	CASSFGTSGGDEQFF	TGTGCCAGCAGCTTCGGGACTAGCGGGGGGGATGAGCAGTTCTTC
.	TRBV4-3	few	TRBJ2-2	CASSQRKGAGELFF	TGCGCCAGCAGCCAAAGGAAGGGCGCCGGGGAGCTGTTTTTT
.	TRBV6-5	few	TRBJ1-1	CASSSVPGTNTEAFF	TGTGCCAGCAGTTCTGTGCCGGGGACTAACACTGAAGCTTTCTTT
TRBD2	TRBV5-1	.	TRBJ2-5	CASSRRTSGGPLQETQYF	TGCGCCAGCAGCCGCCGGACTAGCGGGGGGCCACTCCAAGAGACCCAGTACTTC
.	TRBV5-1	.	TRBJ2-5	CASIAAASPKGTQYF	TGCGCCAGCATAGCGGCCGCCTCCCCCAAGGGGACCCAGTACTTC
.	TRBV7-2	.	TRBJ1-1	CASSTRGGGTIEAFF	TGTGCCAGCAGCACCCGCGGGGGGGGGACTATTGAAGCTTTCTTT
.	TRBV6-1	.	TRBJ1-1	CASRFEGVSTEAFF	TGTGCCAGCAGATTCGAGGGTGTATCCACTGAAGCTTTCTTT
TRBD1	TRBV11-3	.	TRBJ1-1	CASSLGPDRPAFF	TGTGCCAGCAGCTTAGGGCCGGACAGGCCGGCTTTCTTT
.	TRBV13	few	TRBJ2-1	CASSSSPSSGYNEQFF	TGTGCCAGCAGCTCGTCCCCGAGTTCTGGCTACAATGAGCAGTTCTTC
.	TRBV18	many	TRBJ2-5	CASSPGGEETQYF	TGTGCCAGCTCACCAGGCGGGGAAGAGACCCAGTACTTC
.	TRBV18	.	TRBJ2-7	CASSLTGVDSYEQYF	TGTGCCAGCTCACTGACTGGGGTGGATTCCTACGAGCAGTACTTC
.	TRBV3-1	.	TRBJ2-1	CASSRSPGSAEQFF	TGTGCCAGCAGCCGTAGCCCCGGGAGTGCTGAGCAGTTCTTC
.	TRBV6-1	.	TRBJ1-2	CASRNIASIDSANYGYTF	TGTGCCAGCAGGAACATAGCCTCAATCGACTCGGCTAACTATGGCTACACCTTC
TRBD2	TRBV7-2	.	TRBJ2-1	CASSGAGGWSYNEQFF	TGTGCCAGCAGCGGGGCGGGGGGCTGGTCCTACAATGAGCAGTTCTTC
.	TRBV11-1	many	TRBJ1-1	CASSRTPASRWTITEAFF	TGTGCCAGCAGCCGAACCCCGGCATCCCGCTGGACTATCACTGAAGCTTTCTTT
.	TRBV6-2/TRBV6-3	few	TRBJ1-1	CASREVNTEAFF	TGTGCCAGCAGGGAGGTGAACACTGAAGCTTTCTTT
TRBD1	TRBV5-1	.	TRBJ1-6	CASSSNGQANSPLHF	TGCGCCAGCAGTTCGAACGGACAGGCGAATTCACCCCTCCACTTT
.	TRBV7-9	.	TRBJ2-7	CASSSGQGILYEQYF	TGTGCCAGCAGCTCCGGCCAGGGGATCCTCTACGAGCAGTACTTC